This TCR beta chain was found in a study of shared clonotypes between healthy human individuals. Whole-study context: CD4 naive and memory got three plates each, CD8 naive two, CD8 memory one.

Study-level results: Richness estimates generally favored naive over memory subsets. Since donors were few, the genetic and exposure-history diversity represented was limited.

On this clone: What it binds is unknown.

CDR1 is MNHEY, CDR2 SVGAGI, per germline. The J segment lost 5 bases and the V segment lost 0 bases, leaving 6 bases of the junction unmatched. The CDR3 runs 15 residues. In the original processing: Because ImmunoSEQ provided only junction sequences with no quality scores, the filtering differed. Method: immunoSEQ multiplex PCR; TCRdb's copy keeps in-frame clones and lacks some. V and J calls and clone size come straight from that table; D and trimming were deduced from the DNA. Altogether approximately 1,500,000 clones are present, roughly 96% being singletons, with the ten largest covering roughly 1.1%.

Sequencing used naive CD4+ T cells sorted from blood. The sample's subset: CD45RA+ positively selected. This sequence originates from a man aged 25 to 45 in good health. The rearrangement uses TRBV6-5 and TRBJ2-5, with 7 positions matching TRBD2. The CDR3 loop is CASSYSAKRGETQYF. The CDR3 region has the DNA TGTGCCAGCAGTTACTCCGCAAAGCGGGGCGAGACCCAGTACTTC.